These T cell receptor beta chains were read from a single sample in a study of cytomegalovirus exposure and HLA in healthy donors. Data came from immunoSEQ multiplex PCR; TCRdb stores just in-frame clones and leaves some out. The sample includes approximately 180,000 clones, approximately 87% seen only once; the top ten take 1.4%. The sample taken for sequencing was PBMCs. These receptors originate from a woman in her 30s in good health and CMV-seronegative. The CDR3 runs from the conserved cysteine through the conserved F or W. The order of the fields is CDR3 length, V gene, D gene, J gene, CDR3 protein. D genes are given only for firm matches.

>16|TRBV19|TRBD2|TRBJ2-2
CASSNGTSEHTGELFF
>15|TRBV10-3|.|TRBJ1-2
CAISGVRGKFYGYTF
>15|TRBV2|.|TRBJ1-5
CASSEGLGGYQPQHF
>13|TRBV11-2|.|TRBJ1-2
CASTGQPHYGYTF
>15|TRBV4-3|.|TRBJ1-1
CASSGRGGEGTEAFF
>14|TRBV2|.|TRBJ2-6
CASSLSSGANVLTF
>15|TRBV6-5|.|TRBJ1-2
CASSYGARKFYGYTF
>15|TRBV5-1|.|TRBJ2-2
CASSPSKTITGELFF
>16|TRBV6-6|TRBD1|TRBJ2-7
CASSRTGTGGPYEQYF
>15|TRBV7-8|TRBD2|TRBJ2-3
CASSYSGGAKDTQYF
>15|TRBV30|.|TRBJ1-4
CAWNPKRGGTEKLFF
>13|TRBV19|TRBD1|TRBJ2-5
CASSRTGQETQYF
>17|TRBV21-1|.|TRBJ1-6
CASSKAGPLYYNSPLHF
>12|TRBV7-9|.|TRBJ1-4
CASSYSNEKLFF
>15|TRBV14|TRBD1|TRBJ2-7
CASSQGSAGGYEQYF
>15|TRBV6-1|TRBD1|TRBJ1-2
CASSGRTGGGYGYTF
>15|TRBV19|TRBD2|TRBJ2-4
CASQELSGTKNIQYF
>14|TRBV7-6|.|TRBJ1-1
CASSLQGGSTEAFF
>13|TRBV7-2|TRBD1|TRBJ2-7
CASSLRTGQEQYF
>12|TRBV30|.|TRBJ2-2
CAWTRDTGELFF
>15|TRBV6-6|TRBD1|TRBJ2-7
CASSQSGTGSYEQYF